The 32 T cell receptor beta chains below were found in one sample sequenced in a study of T cells in women clearing cervical HPV infection listed by TCRdb under 2018. The library was prepared using the immunoSEQ multiplex PCR assay. TCRdb took this table from immuneACCESS and kept in-frame rearrangements with V and J called. Such tables lack part of the clones; where checked against another copy, unresolved V genes explain under half of the gap, and the rest is unexplained. The table for this sample shows under 50,000 clones. The top ten hold 6% to 6.5% of the sample. The sequenced sample was blood buffy coat. These receptors came from a woman aged 18 to 75 with a cervical HPV16 infection that either progressed to CIN3+ or cleared (not recorded which).

Concerning this clone itself: The germline gene is not matched at one end of the junction; a read error may be the cause. The DNA ends 3 residues before the CDR3 does, and the rest of the CDR3 is filled in from the germline J gene. This sample includes further DNA sequences coding for the same CDR3. The rearrangement uses TRBV30 and TRBJ1-3; 9 bases fit TRBD1. Per the germline V gene, CDR1 is GTSNPN and CDR2 is SVGIG (reference sequence). The CDR3 consists of 13 residues. The sequenced part of the CDR3 DNA is TGTGCCTGGAAACAGGGGGCTGGAAACACG. Its translation: CAWKQGAGNT. The full CDR3 protein reads CAWKQGAGNTIYF.

Note on this clone: The sequenced fragment ends 3 residues before the CDR3 boundary, so the rest is inferred from the germline J gene. The chain carries TRBV7-9 and TRBJ2-1, with 7 positions matching TRBD2. J was trimmed by 4 bases and V by 6 bases; bases with no gene match: 9. The germline V gene encodes CDR1 SEHNR and CDR2 FQNEAQ (reference sequence). This CDR3 is 15 amino acids long. The CDR3 region is CASSPAGTKYNEQFF. Partial CDR3 DNA: TGTGCCAGCAGTCCAGCCGGGACTAAATACAATGAG.

Note on this clone: The read falls 3 residues short of the CDR3 end, and the missing part is taken from the germline J gene. The chain couples TRBV7-2 to TRBJ2-5; the match to TRBD2 covers 7 bases. Looked up from germline, CDR1 is SGHTA and CDR2 is FQGNSA. Germline trimming cut 3 bases from V and 1 base from J; bases unmatched to any gene: 2. The CDR3 length is 14 residues. The sequenced part of the CDR3 DNA is TGTGCCAGCAGCTTCACGGGGGGCCAAGAGACC. Protein product: CASSFTGGQET. The entire CDR3 reads CASSFTGGQETQYF. The whole variable domain, filled in from reference TRBV7-2 and TRBJ2-5, reads GAGVSQSPSNKVTEKGKDVELRCDPISGHTALYWYRQSLGQGLEFLIYFQGNSAPDKSGLPSDRFSAERTGGSVSTLTIQRTQQEDSAVYLCASSFTGGQETQYFGPGTRLLVL.

In the case of this clone: The DNA ends 3 residues before the CDR3 does, and the rest of the CDR3 is filled in from the germline J gene. The rearrangement uses TRBV20-1 and TRBJ2-1; 11 positions agree with TRBD2. Germline trimming cut 6 bases from V and 4 bases from J; bases unmatched to any gene: 5. Germline V gene lookup returns CDR1 DFQATT and CDR2 SNEGSKA (reference sequence). The CDR3 is 14 residues long. CDR3 bases read: TGCAGTGCCCTAGCGGGGGGATGGTACAATGAG. Its protein product is CSALAGGWYNE. The CDR3 in full is CSALAGGWYNEQFF.

Comment on this clone: Its ends do not fully match the called genes, so a read error is possible. The CDR3 extends 3 residues past the end of the read, so its final part is completed from the germline J gene. J is TRBJ1-4 and V is TRBV20-1; D unresolved. The length of the CDR3 is 13 residues. Per germline, CDR1 DFQATT and CDR2 SNEGSKA (reference sequence). Partial CDR3 DNA: TGCAGTGCCCAAAAGTCAACAAATGAAAAA. It codes for CSAQKSTNEK. The full CDR3 is CSAQKSTNEKLFF.

Details on this clone: The CDR3 end is not reached by the read, which stops 3 residues before it; the germline J gene fills it in. The chain uses TRBV27 and TRBJ1-5; D is undetermined. Trimming took 2 bases from V and 7 from J, leaving 12 bases between them. The germline CDR1 and CDR2 sequences are MNHEY and SMNVEV (reference sequence). The CDR3 extends over 14 amino acids. The CDR3 loop reads CASSLTGLLQPQHF. The covered CDR3 bases are TGTGCCAGCAGTTTAACGGGTCTGTTACAGCCC.

This CDR3 reads CASKASGKETQYF. The part of the CDR3 DNA that was read is TGTGCCAGTAAGGCTAGCGGGAAAGAGACC. This rearrangement joins TRBV19 to TRBJ2-5; 9 bases match TRBD2. The read ends 3 residues shy of where the CDR3 ends; the end is completed using the germline J gene. The CDR3 sequence is 13 residues long. Looked up from germline, CDR1 is LNHDA and CDR2 is SQIVND (reference sequence). J lost 3 bases, V lost 7 bases, and 3 bases had no gene match.

Points on this clone: Coverage ceases 3 residues before the CDR3 finishes, and the germline J gene fills in the end. The chain combines TRBV20-1 with TRBJ2-7; 10 nucleotides match TRBD2. The CDR3 loop spans 13 amino acids. The germline V gene encodes CDR1 DFQATT and CDR2 SNEGSKA (reference sequence). After removal of 5 bases from V and 2 bases from J, the junction contained 3 bases not matched to a gene. CDR3 amino acids: CSARGLAAYEQYF. Incomplete CDR3 DNA: TGCAGTGCTCGCGGACTAGCGGCCTACGAG.

In the case of this clone: With the read ending 3 residues before the CDR3 end, the germline J gene is used to fill in that end. J is TRBJ2-3 and V is TRBV5-6; D is uncertain. V dropped 6 bases and J dropped 1 base, with 15 bases sitting between them. This CDR3 contains 15 residues. Germline V gene lookup returns CDR1 SGHDT and CDR2 YYEEEE. Incomplete CDR3 DNA: TGTGCCAGCAACAAGCGCTCCTCGCGCACAGATACG. As protein: CASNKRSSRTDT. Given in full, the CDR3 is CASNKRSSRTDTQYF. Combining the CDR3 with reference TRBV5-6 and TRBJ2-3 gives the whole variable domain DAGVTQSPTHLIKTRGQQVTLRCSPKSGHDTVSWYQQALGQGPQFIFQYYEEEERQRGNFPDRFSGHQFPNYSSELNVNALLLGDSALYLCASNKRSSRTDTQYFGPGTRLTVL.

On this clone itself: The read comes to an end 3 residues before the CDR3 does, leaving the germline J gene to fill in the end. The V call is TRBV28, the J call TRBJ2-1, with a possible D match to TRBD1 (5 bases). The germline V and J ends were trimmed by 4 bases and 6 bases, with 13 bases remaining between them. This CDR3 has 14 residues. Looked up from germline, CDR1 is MDHEN and CDR2 is SYDVKM. The CDR3 loop reads CASSSPVQGNEQFF. The covered CDR3 bases are TGTGCCAGCAGTTCCCCGGTCCAGGGCAATGAG.

For this clone: The read terminates 3 residues ahead of where the CDR3 ends, so the germline J gene completes it. The gene calls are TRBV11-2 and TRBJ1-2; D unclear. The ends were cut back, 1 base at V and 4 bases at J, with 7 bases in the middle. Germline CDR1 is SGHAT and CDR2 is FQNNGV. CDR3 size: 13 residues. The part of the CDR3 DNA that was read is TGTGCCAGCAGCTTAGTAGAGAGCTATGGC. Translation: CASSLVESYG. Given in full, the CDR3 is CASSLVESYGYTF.

Turning to this clone: The read terminates 3 residues ahead of where the CDR3 ends, so the germline J gene completes it. This rearrangement joins TRBV30 to TRBJ1-4; TRBD1 matches at 8 bases. Losses at the gene ends were 3 bases for V and 6 bases for J; bases not matched to a gene: 12. Germline loops: CDR1 GTSNPN, CDR2 SVGIG (reference sequence). The CDR3 is made up of 16 amino acids. Partial CDR3 DNA: TGTGCCTGGAGCACAGGGTTGGACAGGGATTATGAAAAA. Translating gives CAWSTGLDRDYEK. The full CDR3 sequence reads CAWSTGLDRDYEKLFF.

The CDR3 region is CASSRGIGVSPLHF. The CDR3 bases that were read are TGTGCCAGCAGCCGCGGGATCGGGGTCTCACCC. V usage is TRBV7-9 and J usage is TRBJ1-6; no reliable D call. The read falls 3 residues short of the CDR3 end, and the missing part is taken from the germline J gene. The CDR3 totals 14 residues. The germline gives CDR1 SEHNR, CDR2 FQNEAQ (reference sequence). The V end lost 5 bases, the J end lost 10 bases, and 15 bases lay between the germline ends.

With respect to this clone: The read halts 3 residues ahead of the CDR3 end, with the missing end drawn from the germline J gene. V usage is TRBV5-1 and J usage is TRBJ2-7; D possibly corresponds to TRBD1 (6 bases). The V end lost 3 bases, the J end lost 3 bases, and 13 bases lay between the germline ends. This CDR3 contains 14 residues. Germline CDR1 and CDR2: SGHRS and YFSETQ. The CDR3 loop is CASSSGTLLYEQYF. The part of the CDR3 DNA that was read is TGCGCCAGCAGCTCCGGGACACTTCTCTACGAG.

Concerning this clone: With the read ending 3 residues before the CDR3 end, the germline J gene is used to fill in that end. The chain joins TRBV6-1 to TRBJ1-6; maybe TRBD1 (6 bases). The V gene lost 1 base and the J gene lost 0 bases, with 7 bases spanning the gap. Germline assignment: CDR1 MNHNS and CDR2 SASEGT. The CDR3 runs 16 residues. The CDR3 sequence is CASSEVDSSYNSPLHF. The sequenced CDR3 bases are TGTGCCAGCAGTGAAGTGGACAGCTCCTATAATTCACCC.

In the case of this clone: The read stops 3 residues short of the end of the CDR3; the missing end is completed from the germline J gene. This sequence joins TRBV2 and TRBJ1-4, with TRBD1 identical over 12 bases. Germline-derived CDR1 and CDR2 are SNHLY and FYNNEI. The CDR3 totals 14 residues. The CDR3 is CASRGQGAGSPLFF. The sequenced part of the CDR3 DNA is TGTGCCAGCAGGGGACAGGGGGCGGGTTCACCA. The full variable domain, with the rest looked up from reference TRBV2 and TRBJ1-4, is EPEVTQTPSHQVTQMGQEVILRCVPISNHLYFYWYRQILGQKVEFLVSFYNNEISEKSEIFDDQFSVERPDGSNFTLKIRSTKLEDSAMYFCASRGQGAGSPLFFGSGTQLSVL.

Note on this clone: The CDR3 end lies 3 residues beyond the end of the read and is filled in from the germline J gene. This chain links TRBV6-2 or TRBV6-3 with TRBJ2-7; 10 nucleotides match TRBD1. CDR1 MNHEY and CDR2 SVGEGT come from the germline V gene. The CDR3 consists of 15 residues. Trimming cost V 7 bases and J 3 bases; bases outside gene matches: 9. The sequenced part of the CDR3 DNA is TGTGCCAGCAAAAATGACTGGACAGGGGGCTACGAG. This encodes CASKNDWTGGYE. In full, the CDR3 reads CASKNDWTGGYEQYF.

In the case of this clone: The CDR3 end is not reached by the read, which stops 3 residues before it; the germline J gene fills it in. This chain uses TRBV11-2 with TRBJ2-1; TRBD2 matches at 8 bases. The trim removed 5 bases at V and 3 bases at J, leaving 6 bases unmatched. The germline V gene has CDR1 SGHAT and CDR2 FQNNGV. This CDR3 is built from 15 residues. The sequenced CDR3 bases are TGTGCCAGCAGCCAGACCGGGACTAGCTACAATGAG. Translating it yields CASSQTGTSYNE. The CDR3 reads in full as CASSQTGTSYNEQFF.

Worth noting for this clone: The read falls 3 residues short of the CDR3 end, and the missing part is taken from the germline J gene. V is TRBV7-2 and J is TRBJ2-3; TRBD2 agrees at 8 bases. V shed 11 bases, J shed 6 bases, and the junction held 10 bases outside the gene matches. The CDR3 has 13 residues. Germline CDR1 reads SGHTA; CDR2 reads FQGNSA. This CDR3 reads CAAGSGRGDTQYF. CDR3 DNA (partial): TGTGCCGCCGGGAGCGGGAGAGGGGATACG.

As concerns this clone: The read ends 3 residues shy of where the CDR3 ends; the end is completed using the germline J gene. J is TRBJ2-2 and V is TRBV30, with 9 bases matching TRBD1. The length of the CDR3 is 16 residues. CDR1 is GTSNPN and CDR2 is SVGIG in the germline V gene (reference sequence). The ends lost 5 bases at V and 5 bases at J; junction bases unmatched: 12. CDR3 DNA (partial): TGTGCCTGGCGTAAAACCGGGACAGGGTCGACCGGGGAG. Translated: CAWRKTGTGSTGE. The full CDR3 reads CAWRKTGTGSTGELFF. The full variable domain, rest sourced from reference TRBV30 and TRBJ2-2, is SQTIHQWPATLVQPVGSPLSLECTVEGTSNPNLYWYRQAAGRGLQLLFYSVGIGQISSEVPQNLSASRPQDRQFILSSKKLLLSDSGFYLCAWRKTGTGSTGELFFGEGSRLTVL.

Concerning this clone itself: The DNA ends 3 residues before the CDR3 does, and the rest of the CDR3 is filled in from the germline J gene. V is TRBV19 and J is TRBJ2-7; TRBD2 matches at 9 bases. CDR3 length: 16 residues. With 3 bases clipped from V and 5 bases from J, the junction kept 11 bases outside the gene matches. Germline V lookup: CDR1 LNHDA, CDR2 SQIVND (reference sequence). The chain's CDR3 is CASSILAGSPGNEQYF. The part of the CDR3 DNA that was read is TGTGCCAGTAGTATTCTAGCGGGATCCCCAGGGAACGAG.

A remark on this clone: The read is 3 residues too short to cover the CDR3 end, so that end is filled in from the germline J gene. The rearrangement joins TRBV7-9 to TRBJ1-1; TRBD1 might be the D (6 bases). Germline V gene data show CDR1 as SEHNR and CDR2 as FQNEAQ (reference sequence). Trimming removed 5 bases at V and 3 bases at J, with 13 bases between. This CDR3 is 14 amino acids long. CDR3 bases read: TGTGCCAGCAGCCCTAGGGGGGGGTACACTGAA. This gives the protein CASSPRGGYTE. The whole CDR3 sequence reads CASSPRGGYTEAFF.

Turning to this clone: The read falls 3 residues short of the CDR3 end, and the missing part is taken from the germline J gene. The chain carries TRBV11-3 and TRBJ2-7, with 7 nucleotides matching TRBD2. Germline lookup yields CDR1 SGHNT and CDR2 YENEEA. The CDR3 runs 13 residues. The V segment lost 5 bases and the J segment 3 bases; nucleotides outside the gene matches: 4. CDR3 DNA (partial): TGTGCCAGCAGCCGCGGGGGTTTCTACGAG. As protein: CASSRGGFYE. The whole CDR3 reads CASSRGGFYEQYF.

About this clone: The read terminates 3 residues ahead of where the CDR3 ends, so the germline J gene completes it. The V gene is TRBV15, the J gene TRBJ1-4; D is perhaps TRBD1 (6 bases). Trimming left V 0 bases short and J 2 bases short, with 10 bases between. The CDR3 totals 16 residues. Germline CDR1 reads LNHNV; CDR2 reads YYDKDF (reference sequence). The CDR3 here is CATSRDLGATNEKLFF. The DNA read from the CDR3 is TGTGCCACCAGCAGAGATTTGGGGGCGACTAATGAAAAA. The full variable domain, with the rest looked up from reference TRBV15 and TRBJ1-4, is DAMVIQNPRYQVTQFGKPVTLSCSQTLNHNVMYWYQQKSSQAPKLLFHYYDKDFNNEADTPDNFQSRRPNTSFCFLDIRSPGLGDTAMYLCATSRDLGATNEKLFFGSGTQLSVL.

Comment on this clone: The observed sequence ends 3 residues before the CDR3 terminus, with the missing tail filled in from the germline J gene. The V and J genes are TRBV5-1 and TRBJ1-1; 7 nucleotides line up with TRBD1. With V trimmed by 0 bases and J by 0 bases, 5 bases remained unmatched. Germline V gene lookup returns CDR1 SGHRS and CDR2 YFSETQ. The CDR3 sequence is 16 residues long. CDR3 residues: CASSLGDRIMNTEAFF. The sequenced CDR3 bases are TGCGCCAGCAGCTTGGGGGACAGAATCATGAACACTGAA.

Details on this clone: The read comes to an end 3 residues before the CDR3 does, leaving the germline J gene to fill in the end. The chain uses TRBV20-1 and TRBJ2-1; 14 nucleotides agree with TRBD2. Germline V lookup: CDR1 DFQATT, CDR2 SNEGSKA (reference sequence). V was pared by 1 base and J by 1 base, with 9 bases of the junction left unmatched. The CDR3 consists of 19 residues. CDR3 DNA (partial): TGCAGTGCTAGAGTGACTAGCGGGGGGGGTTTTAATTCCTACAATGAG. Its protein is CSARVTSGGGFNSYNE. The full-length CDR3 reads as CSARVTSGGGFNSYNEQFF.

Turning to this clone: The read stops 3 residues short of the end of the CDR3; the missing end is completed from the germline J gene. V and J are TRBV19 and TRBJ1-4; D is undetermined. Germline V CDR1 and CDR2: LNHDA, SQIVND (reference sequence). V lost 3 bases, J lost 8 bases, and 10 bases lay in between. This CDR3 comprises 13 residues. The covered CDR3 bases are TGTGCCAGTAGTATTCAGGTCTCAGAAAAA. Protein product: CASSIQVSEK. The whole CDR3 sequence is CASSIQVSEKLFF.

About this clone itself: The CDR3 is cut off 3 residues early in the read; its end comes from the germline J gene. The rearrangement links TRBV9 to TRBJ2-7; a weak D match, TRBD1 (5 bases). The CDR3 has 14 residues. Trimming left V 4 bases short and J 6 bases short, with 17 bases between. CDR1 SGDLS and CDR2 YYNGEE come from the germline V gene. The chain's CDR3 is CASSTTTQGTEQYF. The CDR3 bases that were read are TGTGCCAGCAGCACCACAACTCAGGGTACCGAG.

Notes on this clone: The read falls 3 residues short of the CDR3 end, and the missing part is taken from the germline J gene. The chain joins TRBV19 to TRBJ1-2; D gene ambiguous. Germline V gene lookup returns CDR1 LNHDA and CDR2 SQIVND (reference sequence). There are 15 residues in the CDR3. CDR3 in amino acids: CASSPLADPPDTYTF. The covered CDR3 bases are TGTGCCAGTAGTCCTTTAGCGGATCCCCCAGATACC. Combining the CDR3 with reference TRBV19 and TRBJ1-2 gives the whole variable domain DGGITQSPKYLFRKEGQNVTLSCEQNLNHDAMYWYRQDPGQGLRLIYYSQIVNDFQKGDIAEGYSVSREKKESFPLTVTSAQKNPTAFYLCASSPLADPPDTYTFGSGTRLTVV.

On this clone: The observed sequence ends 3 residues before the CDR3 terminus, with the missing tail filled in from the germline J gene. The genes are TRBV14 and TRBJ2-7; the D gene is possibly TRBD1 (5 bases). Germline V gene sequence: CDR1 SGHDN, CDR2 FVKESK. CDR3 length: 15 residues. Between the trimmed V and J ends, which lost 4 bases and 0 bases, there was a span of 13 bases. CDR3 DNA, as far as it was read: TGTGCCAGCAGCCCCCTAGGGGCCATCTCCTACGAG. Protein sequence: CASSPLGAISYE. The entire CDR3 sequence reads CASSPLGAISYEQYF.

On this clone: The read ends 3 residues before the CDR3 terminus; that terminus is restored from the germline J gene. The gene calls are TRBV19 and TRBJ2-5, with 12 bases fitting TRBD2. This CDR3 is built from 15 residues. Germline V gene sequence: CDR1 LNHDA, CDR2 SQIVND (reference sequence). Trimming cost V 5 bases and J 4 bases; bases outside gene matches: 5. The covered CDR3 bases are TGTGCCAGTAGTGCCCCGGGACTAGCGGGAGAGACC. Translated: CASSAPGLAGET. Given in full, the CDR3 is CASSAPGLAGETQYF.

As concerns this clone: The CDR3 end is not reached by the read, which stops 3 residues before it; the germline J gene fills it in. The rearrangement uses TRBV19 and TRBJ1-2; TRBD1 is a possible D gene (6 bases). V shed 4 bases and J shed 6 bases, with 12 bases lying between them. The CDR3 totals 13 residues. The V gene's germline CDR1 is LNHDA and CDR2 SQIVND (reference sequence). Incomplete CDR3 DNA: TGTGCCAGTAGTAGAGACAGGCTGGATGGC. Translation gives CASSRDRLDG. From start to end, the CDR3 is CASSRDRLDGYTF. Based on the CDR3 plus reference TRBV19 and TRBJ1-2, the full variable domain is DGGITQSPKYLFRKEGQNVTLSCEQNLNHDAMYWYRQDPGQGLRLIYYSQIVNDFQKGDIAEGYSVSREKKESFPLTVTSAQKNPTAFYLCASSRDRLDGYTFGSGTRLTVV.